These T cell receptor beta chains were read from a single sample in a study of cytomegalovirus exposure and HLA in healthy donors. Produced via immunoSEQ multiplex PCR; TCRdb's table is partial and in-frame only. The sample holds 250,000 or so clones, around 90% seen once. The sample comprised PBMCs. These receptors were obtained from a girl aged 2 to 10 in good health and CMV-seronegative. Each CDR3 is given with its conserved first and last residue.

V gene	J gene	CDR3 protein
TRBV29-1	TRBJ2-7	CSVEEGGRSSYEQYF
TRBV10-1	TRBJ2-7	CASREAEKGEQYF
TRBV18	TRBJ2-1	CASSPRLAGGGEQFF
TRBV15	TRBJ2-1	CATRRGLHSYNEQFF
TRBV19	TRBJ2-2	CASSIASGGGTGELFF
TRBV30	TRBJ2-5	CAWRKRGSVETQYF
TRBV5-8	TRBJ2-7	CASSPWTGIRYEQYF
TRBV5-1	TRBJ2-3	CASSLVLSPLTQYF
TRBV13	TRBJ2-1	CASSQLTGGQREQFF
TRBV20-1	TRBJ2-5	CSARPGETQYF
TRBV28	TRBJ2-1	CASSHRDSSYNEQFF